This T cell receptor beta chain appears in the sequencing data of a study of blood T cell repertoires in COVID-19. The wider study: Acute and convalescent COVID-19 specimens originated in the United States, Italy and Spain.

Study processing details: Cell counts per sample came from amplifying reference gene primers. Only in-frame clones appear in the TCRdb table, and some are missing; sequencing was by immunoSEQ multiplex PCR. The V and J calls and clone size were taken over from that table, and D and trimming were inferred from the DNA. Of roughly 200,000 clones listed, around 83% are singletons. Assignment of participants to cohorts was predicated upon participant-reported clinical history. The CDR3 is made up of 11 amino acids. The V end was cut by 9 bases, the J end by 5 bases, with 10 bases between. The germline gives CDR1 MDHEN, CDR2 SYDVKM.

The sequence was obtained from a man aged 35-49 years who had recovered from COVID-19. The specimen sequenced was PBMCs or T cells enriched from blood (not recorded which). The chain recombines TRBV28 with TRBJ1-1; no clear D gene. This CDR3 reads CASLVRTEAFF. For the CDR3, the DNA is TGTGCCAGTCTAGTTCGGACTGAAGCTTTCTTT.